Presented here are 30 T cell receptor beta chains from one specimen sequenced in a study of shared T cell receptors in the human thymus. TCRdb's table, derived via immunoSEQ multiplex PCR, lists solely in-frame clones and lacks some. The profile shows over 450,000 clones, about four fifths of them singletons. This sample was shared with a second study, whose subject was human thymus T cells.

The specimen sequenced was thymocytes. The receptors here all came from a boy in the first two years of life with a congenital heart defect.

This chain uses TRBV6-1 with TRBJ2-7; 9 bases match TRBD1. The germline V gene encodes CDR1 MNHNS and CDR2 SASEGT. The CDR3 contains 15 residues. J gave up 5 bases and V 6 bases, and 11 bases lay outside the gene matches. CDR3 in amino acids: CASRPDRGYQDEQYF. DNA for the CDR3: TGTGCCAGCAGACCCGACAGGGGGTATCAAGACGAGCAGTACTTC.

The chain couples TRBV4-2 to TRBJ2-7, with TRBD2 as a possible D gene (5 bases). Germline V gene data show CDR1 as LGHNA and CDR2 as YNFKEQ. Trimming shortened V by 0 bases and J by 2 bases, and 17 bases separated the two germline ends. This CDR3 region has 17 residues. In DNA form, the CDR3 reads TGTGCCAGCAGCCAAGATTTCGGAGGCCCGCAAACCTACGAGCAGTACTTC. It is translated as CASSQDFGGPQTYEQYF.

This rearrangement joins TRBV28 to TRBJ1-2; unclear D gene. The CDR3 covers 14 residues. V dropped 6 bases and J dropped 6 bases, with 17 bases sitting between them. The germline CDR1 and CDR2 sequences are MDHEN and SYDVKM. The CDR3 DNA is TGTGCCAGCAGGATCGGGCGGAGGGTTAATGGCTACACCTTC. It yields the protein CASRIGRRVNGYTF.

The chain uses TRBV28 and TRBJ2-7, with 9 bases aligning to TRBD1. In germline, CDR1 is MDHEN, CDR2 SYDVKM. The CDR3 is 17 amino acids. V lost 5 bases, J lost 3 bases, and 14 bases stayed unmatched. The CDR3 loop is CASSIDLPGQGNYEQYF. The CDR3 coding sequence is TGTGCCAGCAGTATAGACCTACCGGGACAGGGCAACTACGAGCAGTACTTC.

The gene calls are TRBV7-2 and TRBJ2-1; possibly TRBD1 for D (5 bases). V lost 1 base, J lost 5 bases, and 12 bases lay in between. The germline V gene has CDR1 SGHTA and CDR2 FQGNSA. The CDR3 extends over 15 amino acids. The CDR3 DNA reads as TGTGCCAGCAGCTTAGACAGGACATTGGACAATGAGCAGTTCTTC. It encodes CASSLDRTLDNEQFF.

The chain's CDR3 is CASSQEPNFPRTSGGYEQYF. As DNA, the CDR3 is TGCGCCAGCAGCCAAGAGCCCAACTTCCCCCGGACTAGCGGGGGCTACGAGCAGTACTTC. The V call is TRBV4-1, the J call TRBJ2-5; 13 nucleotides match TRBD2. The J call is doubtful: the DNA matches TRBJ2-7 better. This CDR3 is 20 amino acids long. Germline assignment: CDR1 MGHRA and CDR2 YSYEKL.

The rearrangement links TRBV12-5 to TRBJ2-5, with TRBD2 as a possible D gene (7 bases). The CDR3 is made up of 15 amino acids. Trimming took 5 bases from V and 5 from J, leaving 18 bases between them. Germline CDR1 and CDR2: LGHNT and FRNRAP. For the CDR3, the DNA is TGTGCTAGTGGTCCGGCAAACAGGGAGGGGGAGACCCAGTACTTC. It specifies CASGPANREGETQYF.

This clone has only a few counts. The chain links TRBV5-6 to TRBJ2-6, with unresolved D. This CDR3 has 15 residues. Trimming took 1 base from V and 4 from J, leaving 9 bases between them. Germline V CDR1 and CDR2: SGHDT, YYEEEE. The CDR3 region is CASSLFECGANVLTF. DNA of the CDR3: TGTGCCAGCAGCTTGTTCGAGTGCGGGGCCAACGTCCTGACTTTC. The variable domain in full, completed from reference TRBV5-6 and TRBJ2-6, reads DAGVTQSPTHLIKTRGQQVTLRCSPKSGHDTVSWYQQALGQGPQFIFQYYEEEERQRGNFPDRFSGHQFPNYSSELNVNALLLGDSALYLCASSLFECGANVLTFGAGSRLTVL.

This clone was counted a single time. The chain joins TRBV15 to TRBJ2-7, with TRBD2 matching 12 bases. Germline V CDR1 and CDR2: LNHNV, YYDKDF (reference sequence). Trimming at V came to 2 bases and at J to 2 bases, leaving 4 bases not matched to a gene. The CDR3 is 16 residues long. The CDR3 loop is CATSRTTSGRTYEQYF. The CDR3 DNA sequence: TGTGCCACCAGCAGAACGACTAGCGGGAGAACCTACGAGCAGTACTTC.

This clone was recorded once. CDR3 residues: CASSVRHYNEQFF. The CDR3 nucleotides read TGTGCCAGCAGTGTGCGACACTACAATGAGCAGTTCTTC. This sequence joins TRBV27 and TRBJ2-1; the D is unclear. The CDR3 has 13 residues. CDR1 is MNHEY, CDR2 SMNVEV, per germline (reference sequence). Trimming left V 5 bases short and J 3 bases short, with 8 bases between.

The chain uses TRBV12-5 and TRBJ2-7; 10 bases fit TRBD2. The CDR3 runs 20 residues. The trim removed 2 bases at V and 2 bases at J, leaving 18 bases unmatched. In germline, CDR1 is LGHNT, CDR2 FRNRAP. The CDR3 coding sequence is TGTGCTAGTGGTTTGCCTATGCTCGAGACTAGCGGGTACCCGGCCTACGAGCAGTACTTC. Translation gives CASGLPMLETSGYPAYEQYF.

V is TRBV6-5 and J is TRBJ1-5; the D gene is possibly TRBD1 (5 bases). V shed 5 bases and J shed 6 bases, with 8 bases lying between them. From germline, CDR1 is MNHEY and CDR2 SVGAGI. The CDR3 spans 12 residues. The CDR3 DNA follows: TGTGCCAGCAGTCCGACAGCTCAGCCCCAGCATTTT. The encoded protein is CASSPTAQPQHF.

CDR3 sequence (DNA): TGTGCCAGCAGCGCGCGCGGGACCCGCTCCTACAATGAGCAGTTCTTC. This translates into CASSARGTRSYNEQFF. V usage is TRBV7-3 and J usage is TRBJ2-1, with D perhaps matching TRBD2 (6 bases). The CDR3 spans 16 residues. In germline, CDR1 is SGHTA, CDR2 FQGTGA. Trimming stripped 5 bases from V and 0 bases from J, with 14 bases between.

The J gene is TRBJ2-1, the V gene TRBV7-3; 10 bases are shared with TRBD2. The germline CDR1 and CDR2 sequences are SGHTA and FQGTGA. The length of the CDR3 is 17 residues. V was clipped by 1 base and J by 1 base; unmatched bases: 4. The CDR3 bases are TGTGCCAGCAGCTTAAGACTAGCGGGCCTGTCCTACAATGAGCAGTTCTTC. It codes for CASSLRLAGLSYNEQFF.

V is TRBV18 and J is TRBJ1-2; 7 bases agree with TRBD1. The CDR3 runs to 13 residues. The J segment lost 4 bases and the V segment lost 3 bases, leaving 2 bases of the junction unmatched. Germline CDR1 KGHSH, CDR2 LQKENI. CDR3 sequence reads: CASSPQGGYGYTF. Here the CDR3 DNA reads TGTGCCAGCTCACCCCAGGGGGGCTATGGCTACACCTTC.

This chain connects TRBV6-5 to TRBJ1-1; possible D gene TRBD1, 5 bases. Germline lookup yields CDR1 MNHEY and CDR2 SVGAGI. The CDR3 length is 15 residues. V dropped 0 bases and J dropped 4 bases, with 12 bases sitting between them. CDR3 nucleotide sequence: TGTGCCAGCAGTTACTCCGGGGGATCGGGCACTGAAGCTTTCTTT. Translation gives CASSYSGGSGTEAFF.

This sequence joins TRBV25-1 and TRBJ2-3; weak D call: TRBD1 (5 bases). This CDR3 spans 14 amino acids. V shed 6 bases and J shed 10 bases, with 20 bases lying between them. Germline CDR1 reads MGHDK; CDR2 reads SYGVNS. The DNA for the CDR3 is TGTGCCAGCAGCCCTCGGACATCTCATCTGGCGCAGTATTTT. Protein product: CASSPRTSHLAQYF.

This chain links TRBV28 with TRBJ1-5, with a possible D match to TRBD1 (6 bases). The germline gives CDR1 MDHEN, CDR2 SYDVKM. Trimming removed 6 bases at V and 2 bases at J, with 17 bases between. The CDR3 sequence is 16 residues long. CDR3 sequence reads: CASSKQGSPRNQPQHF. CDR3 DNA sequence: TGTGCCAGCAGCAAACAGGGTAGCCCCCGCAATCAGCCCCAGCATTTT.

The gene calls are TRBV6-1 and TRBJ1-1; D unresolved. Trimming took off 6 bases at V and 1 base at J, with 15 bases between the two ends. The CDR3 loop spans 15 amino acids. Germline CDR1 MNHNS, CDR2 SASEGT. In DNA, the CDR3 is TGTGCCAGCAGAGCGGTCTTCAGTGAGAACACTGAAGCTTTCTTT. Translating it yields CASRAVFSENTEAFF.

The CDR3 sequence is CASSLGGGSSYNEQFF. In DNA, the CDR3 is TGTGCCAGCAGCTTAGGGGGCGGGAGCTCCTACAATGAGCAGTTCTTC. V usage is TRBV11-2 and J usage is TRBJ2-1, with 7 bases matching TRBD2. Germline V gene data show CDR1 as SGHAT and CDR2 as FQNNGV. The J segment lost 0 bases and the V segment lost 1 base, leaving 3 bases of the junction unmatched. The length of the CDR3 is 16 residues. The full variable domain, in which reference TRBV11-2 and TRBJ2-1 provide the parts outside the CDR3, is EAGVAQSPRYKIIEKRQSVAFWCNPISGHATLYWYQQILGQGPKLLIQFQNNGVVDDSQLPKDRFSAERLKGVDSTLKIQPAKLEDSAVYLCASSLGGGSSYNEQFFGPGTRLTVL.

Remarks on this clone: Other nucleotide sequences in the sample specify the same CDR3. The J gene is TRBJ2-5, the V gene TRBV7-6; the D is unclear. V lost 1 base, J lost 5 bases, and 8 bases lay in between. Germline CDR1 is SGHVS and CDR2 is FNYEAQ. This CDR3 spans 13 amino acids. The CDR3 DNA sequence: TGTGCCAGCAGCTTAGTGGTCGGGGAGACCCAGTACTTC. This sequence encodes CASSLVVGETQYF.

The rearrangement joins TRBV27 to TRBJ2-7; D ambiguous. The CDR3 runs 17 residues. The germline V and J ends were trimmed by 5 bases and 0 bases, with 20 bases remaining between them. The V gene's germline CDR1 is MNHEY and CDR2 SMNVEV (reference sequence). The CDR3 is CASSHAHGSHLSYEQYF. The CDR3 region has the DNA TGTGCCAGCAGTCACGCCCATGGTAGCCACCTCTCCTACGAGCAGTACTTC.

This clone showed up just a few times. The CDR3, as DNA: TGCGCCAGCAGCTTCCGGACAGGGGGGGTTAACGAGCAGTACTTC. Protein product: CASSFRTGGVNEQYF. The chain combines TRBV4-3 with TRBJ2-7, with 10 bases that match TRBD1. The V and J ends lost 5 bases and 5 bases, in that order; junction bases with no gene match: 9. This CDR3 comprises 15 residues. Germline CDR1 LGHNA, CDR2 YSLEER.

Notes on this clone: An end of the junction differs from the germline gene, which may be a read error. This rearrangement joins TRBV4-1 to TRBJ1-4; a possible D gene is TRBD1 (5 bases). Germline V gene lookup returns CDR1 MGHRA and CDR2 YSYEKL. The CDR3 loop spans 13 amino acids. In nucleotides, the CDR3 is TGCGCCAGCAGCCAGGTTCCGGGGGAGTGGAGGATTTTT. Translating gives CASSQVPGEWRIF.

The rearrangement joins TRBV27 to TRBJ2-3; perhaps TRBD2 as D (5 bases). Per the germline V gene, CDR1 is MNHEY and CDR2 is SMNVEV (reference sequence). This CDR3 spans 16 amino acids. The V end was cut by 6 bases, the J end by 2 bases, with 18 bases between. CDR3: CASRSLIALDTDTQYF. The CDR3 DNA sequence: TGTGCCAGCAGGAGTTTAATAGCGTTAGACACAGATACGCAGTATTTT.

The gene calls are TRBV6-1 and TRBJ2-7; 12 nucleotides agree with TRBD1. Germline CDR1 is MNHNS and CDR2 is SASEGT. V shed 3 bases and J 1 base; nucleotides not matched to a gene: 4. The CDR3 has 16 amino acids. The CDR3 DNA is TGTGCCAGCAGTGAGGGGGGACAGGGGGCATCCTACGAGCAGTACTTC. It is translated as CASSEGGQGASYEQYF.

The V gene is TRBV7-2, the J gene TRBJ2-4; 7 positions agree with TRBD2. Germline V CDR1 and CDR2: SGHTA, FQGNSA. Losses at the gene ends were 2 bases for V and 2 bases for J; bases not matched to a gene: 6. This CDR3 is 16 amino acids long. CDR3 region: CASSLTGGGSKNIQYF. CDR3 in DNA: TGTGCCAGCAGCTTAACCGGGGGAGGGTCCAAAAACATTCAGTACTTC.

This chain connects TRBV29-1 to TRBJ2-2; 7 positions match TRBD2. J gave up 4 bases and V 6 bases, and 11 bases lay outside the gene matches. The CDR3 is made up of 15 amino acids. Germline lookup yields CDR1 SQVTM and CDR2 ANQGSEA. The DNA of the CDR3 is TGCAGCGTGGTCCTCGGGGGGAGGAGCACCGGGGAGCTGTTTTTT. It is translated as CSVVLGGRSTGELFF.

The chain uses TRBV23-1 and TRBJ1-2; 7 bases agree with TRBD1. TRBV23-1 is an ORF; its function is uncertain. V was pared by 2 bases and J by 1 base, with 4 bases of the junction left unmatched. The CDR3 has 15 residues. The CDR3 DNA reads TGCGCCAGCAGTCAACCCGGGACAGATAACTATGGCTACACCTTC. This sequence encodes CASSQPGTDNYGYTF.

V and J are TRBV4-2 and TRBJ2-5, with 14 bases identical to TRBD2. The CDR3 covers 18 residues. Per the germline V gene, CDR1 is LGHNA and CDR2 is YNFKEQ. Losses at the gene ends were 3 bases for V and 5 bases for J; bases not matched to a gene: 11. The CDR3 spells CASSQGTSGSPKWETQYF. In DNA form, the CDR3 reads TGTGCCAGCAGCCAGGGGACTAGCGGGAGTCCCAAGTGGGAGACCCAGTACTTC.